This T cell receptor beta chain comes out of a study of blood T cell repertoires in COVID-19. On the study more broadly: Italy, Spain and the United States were the sources of the convalescent and acute COVID-19 samples. PBMCs, B-cell-depleted T cells, or T cells were the source of the cDNA or gDNA that made up the material.

As handled by the study authors: Amplification from reference gene primers served as the basis for estimated nucleated cell counts. Here immunoSEQ multiplex PCR was the method, and the copy in TCRdb shows in-frame clones only, minus some. That table furnishes V, J and clone size, whereas the DNA furnished D and trimming. The sample carries tens of thousands of clones, roughly 80% recorded once. The V and J ends lost 4 bases and 5 bases, in that order; junction bases with no gene match: 2. Germline V gene sequence: CDR1 LNHDA, CDR2 SQIVND (reference sequence). The CDR3 consists of 14 residues. Only a few counts were recorded for this clone.

The sample comprised peripheral blood. The chain combines TRBV19 with TRBJ2-3, with 11 bases fitting TRBD2. The sequence was collected from a man aged 55 to 70 in a cohort sampled during active COVID-19. CDR3 in amino acids: CASSTGLAGDTQYF. CDR3 nucleotide sequence: TGTGCCAGTAGTACCGGACTAGCGGGAGATACGCAGTATTTT.